The 6 T cell receptor beta chains in this list originate from one sample, sequenced in a study of T-cell memory formation after mild COVID-19 (dated by TCRdb to about 2021). Preparation of the library involved 5' RACE. Instrument used: Illumina NovaSeq 6000. TCRdb cleaned the public reads at Q25 with fastp, built clones with MiXCR and kept in-frame beta chains. Rows with one shared CDR3 protein collapse into an entry with the most common genes and DNA. The sample has hundreds of thousands of distinct CDR3 sequences on record, roughly a quarter of them singletons. Of the sample, approximately 14% is held by the ten largest clones. Sequenced: PBMCs or a T cell subset sorted from them (not recorded which). The receptors here all came from an adult woman who had mild COVID-19 (a few samples of this study predate the infection). The sample titles of this study are shuffled in the database, so cell type and time point are left out; the donor was told from shared clones.

This clonotype was detected a few times. CDR3 coding DNA: TGTGCCAGCGCCCGGGACGGAGCCTACGAGCAGTACTTC. It yields the protein CASARDGAYEQYF. This sequence joins TRBV12-3 or TRBV12-4 and TRBJ2-7, with D perhaps TRBD1 or TRBD2 (5 bases each). V was cut by 8 bases and J by 2 bases, with 13 bases left in between. This CDR3 comprises 13 residues.

This clonotype appeared many times. The chain has TRBV7-3 and TRBJ2-3, with D possibly matching TRBD1 (6 bases). Between the trimmed V and J ends, which lost 6 bases and 8 bases, there was a span of 18 bases. This CDR3 is built from 14 residues. CDR1 and CDR2 (germline): SGHTA, FQGTGA. CDR3 region: CASREQPGDFTQYF. The CDR3 bases are TGTGCCAGCAGGGAACAACCAGGGGATTTTACGCAGTATTTT.

Only a few counts were recorded for this clonotype. This chain joins TRBV4-1 and TRBJ2-2; a possible D gene is TRBD2 (5 bases). Germline V CDR1 and CDR2: MGHRA, YSYEKL. Trimming pared 6 bases from V and 5 bases from J, leaving 16 bases between. The CDR3 has 15 amino acids. The CDR3 here is CASRNRHGETGELFF. The CDR3 nucleotides read TGCGCCAGCAGAAACCGGCACGGGGAAACCGGGGAGCTGTTTTTT.

The chain links TRBV6-2 or TRBV6-3 to TRBJ2-1; 9 positions agree with TRBD2. The J segment lost 4 bases and the V segment lost 8 bases, leaving 3 bases of the junction unmatched. The CDR3 is 13 amino acids. Looked up from germline, CDR1 is MNHEY and CDR2 is SVGEGT. The CDR3 DNA is TGTGCCAGCGGGACTAGCTGGTACAATGAGCAGTTCTTC. Its protein is CASGTSWYNEQFF.

The chain couples TRBV20-1 to TRBJ2-7; 7 bases map to TRBD1. Unmatched junction bases numbered 11, after V lost 0 bases and J lost 3 bases. The V gene's germline CDR1 is DFQATT and CDR2 SNEGSKA (reference sequence). This CDR3 has 16 residues. CDR3 sequence reads: CSARDRKGAIYYEQYF. The CDR3 coding sequence is TGCAGTGCTAGAGATCGAAAGGGGGCGATCTACTACGAGCAGTACTTC.

The gene calls are TRBV7-9 and TRBJ1-1; 9 bases align to TRBD1. The trim removed 5 bases at V and 3 bases at J, leaving 7 bases unmatched. The CDR3 extends over 15 amino acids. CDR1 SEHNR and CDR2 FQNEAQ come from the germline V gene (reference sequence). This CDR3 reads CASSRDRVKDTEAFF. The CDR3 bases are TGTGCCAGCAGCCGGGACAGGGTGAAGGACACTGAAGCTTTCTTT.